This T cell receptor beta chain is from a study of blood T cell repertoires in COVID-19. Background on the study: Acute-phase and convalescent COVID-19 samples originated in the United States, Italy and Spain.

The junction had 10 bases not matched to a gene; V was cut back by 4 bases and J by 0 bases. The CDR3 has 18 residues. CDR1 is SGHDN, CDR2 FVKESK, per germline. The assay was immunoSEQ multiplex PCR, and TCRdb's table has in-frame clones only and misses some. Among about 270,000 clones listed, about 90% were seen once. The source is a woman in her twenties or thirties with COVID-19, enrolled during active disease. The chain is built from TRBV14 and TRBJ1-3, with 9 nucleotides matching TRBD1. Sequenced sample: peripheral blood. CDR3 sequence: CASSRRKTGGFSGNTIYF. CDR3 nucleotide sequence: TGTGCCAGCAGCCGAAGAAAAACAGGGGGCTTCTCTGGAAACACCATATATTTT.